The clone carrying this T cell receptor (beta chain) was found many times. Antigen unknown. The data stem from a study of T-cell reconstitution after alpha-beta-depleted transplantation in children. Points from the study as a whole: Where some patients showed high TCRbeta diversity at day 60, it came from recipient T cells and thymic progenitors that had survived. After transplant, at about two months, alpha-beta T cells were reportedly derived from several hundred expanded graft clones. It was newly produced T cells that mostly accounted for T-cell counts and diversity one year after transplant.

A library of TCRbeta sequences, prepared with unique molecular identifiers, was generated. MiXCR, applied by TCRdb to the PCR reads, yields one record per CDR3 protein. The data contain hundreds of thousands of distinct CDR3 sequences, about 12% of them singletons. Trimming took 2 bases from V and 8 from J, leaving 10 bases between them. From germline, CDR1 is GTSNPN and CDR2 SVGIG (reference sequence). The CDR3 extends over 12 amino acids. The material was PBMCs, obtained before TCRalphabeta/CD19-depleted stem cell transplant. The source of this sequence is a girl aged 2-15 years with congenital amegakaryocytic thrombocytopenia, due to receive a stem cell transplant. V is TRBV30 and J is TRBJ2-1, with D possibly matching TRBD2 (6 bases). The DNA for the CDR3 is TGTGCCTGGAGTCGGGACTCTGATGAGCAGTTCTTC. Its protein product is CAWSRDSDEQFF.